This TCR beta chain was obtained from a study of identical twins. The authors used template switching to add a universal primer site and gave cDNA unique molecular identifiers. TCRdb redid the calling of the 5' RACE reads with MiXCR, one entry per CDR3 protein. This sample has about 810,000 distinct CDR3 sequences, with roughly 12% found just once. This clonotype came up a few times. The antigen is unknown. Notes on the study in general: Those out-of-frame alpha sequences shared by twins showed an excess of low generation probability. Insertions were reduced in abundant cord blood beta clonotypes but not in memory repertoires. The study found weaker excess twin sharing in beta out-of-frame sequences.

This CDR3 comprises 14 residues. Trimming stripped 6 bases from V and 0 bases from J, with 12 bases between. Germline lookup yields CDR1 DFQATT and CDR2 SNEGSKA (reference sequence). These data were likewise used in another study, on yellow fever vaccine responses in identical twins.

The sequence came from a young woman in good health. The chain carries TRBV20-1 and TRBJ1-5; D may be TRBD1 (6 bases). Sequencing input: PBMCs. CDR3 DNA sequence: TGCAGTGCCCGAGAGGACAGTAGCAATCAGCCCCAGCATTTT. Protein product: CSAREDSSNQPQHF.